This is a list of T cell receptor beta chains from one sample in a study of T cell changes during pregnancy in multiple sclerosis. Generated by immunoSEQ multiplex PCR, the TCRdb table keeps only in-frame clones and is missing some. The sample gives tens of thousands of clones, almost 95% of which show up once; about 0.8% is in the top ten. The source material was CD4+ T cells from peripheral blood mononuclear cells, sampled before pregnancy. The receptors originated from a female donor with multiple sclerosis, enrolled in a pregnancy study. Both conserved end residues are part of each CDR3. Each record gives: J gene, clone size, D gene, V gene, CDR3 DNA, CDR3 protein. D genes are given only for firm matches. Size is stated for part of the rows, as once, few or many counts, or as a class when the clone is expanded.

j_call: TRBJ2-3
clone_size: -
d_call: TRBD2
v_call: TRBV2
cdr3_nt: TGTGCCAGCAGCCCAGCGGGACTAGCGGGACCCAGTACGCAGTATTTT
cdr3_aa: CASSPAGLAGPSTQYF

j_call: TRBJ2-1
clone_size: -
d_call: TRBD2
v_call: TRBV4-2
cdr3_nt: TGTGCCAGCAGCCAAGGGACTAGCGGGAGCTATGAGCAGTTCTTC
cdr3_aa: CASSQGTSGSYEQFF

j_call: TRBJ2-7
clone_size: -
d_call: -
v_call: TRBV14
cdr3_nt: TGTGCCAGCAGCCATGGTCTAAAAACCTACGAGCAGTACTTC
cdr3_aa: CASSHGLKTYEQYF

j_call: TRBJ1-4
clone_size: -
d_call: -
v_call: TRBV28
cdr3_nt: TGTGCCAGCAGTTTATACTGGGGGCAGGGAAATGAAAAACTGTTTTTT
cdr3_aa: CASSLYWGQGNEKLFF

j_call: TRBJ2-1
clone_size: -
d_call: -
v_call: TRBV28
cdr3_nt: TGTGCCAGCAGGCAACAGGGTGACAATGAGCAGTTCTTC
cdr3_aa: CASRQQGDNEQFF

j_call: TRBJ1-1
clone_size: -
d_call: TRBD1
v_call: TRBV7-9
cdr3_nt: TGTGCCAGCAGCGAAGACAGGGTCCGGGGCACTGAAGCTTTCTTT
cdr3_aa: CASSEDRVRGTEAFF

j_call: TRBJ2-2
clone_size: -
d_call: -
v_call: TRBV11-3
cdr3_nt: TGTGCCAGCAGCCATAACCGGGACGGGGAGCTGTTTTTT
cdr3_aa: CASSHNRDGELFF

j_call: TRBJ2-3
clone_size: -
d_call: TRBD2
v_call: TRBV28
cdr3_nt: TGTGCCAGCAGCCTTAGCGGGAGGGCCGCAGATACGCAGTATTTT
cdr3_aa: CASSLSGRAADTQYF

j_call: TRBJ2-7
clone_size: -
d_call: TRBD1
v_call: TRBV27
cdr3_nt: TGTGCCAGCCGGGAACCGGGACAGGGGGCAGGCGAGCAGTACTTC
cdr3_aa: CASREPGQGAGEQYF

j_call: TRBJ2-1
clone_size: -
d_call: -
v_call: TRBV14
cdr3_nt: TGTGCCAGCAGCTCAGGTGGGCGGGATGAGCAGTTCTTC
cdr3_aa: CASSSGGRDEQFF

j_call: TRBJ2-1
clone_size: -
d_call: -
v_call: TRBV29-1
cdr3_nt: TGCAGCGTTGAGTTGTGGGCCTCCTACAATGAGCAGTTCTTC
cdr3_aa: CSVELWASYNEQFF

j_call: TRBJ1-2
clone_size: -
d_call: -
v_call: TRBV5-1
cdr3_nt: TGCGCCAGCAGCGTAACAGGGAGTAAGGACTATGGCTACACCTTC
cdr3_aa: CASSVTGSKDYGYTF

j_call: TRBJ2-3
clone_size: -
d_call: TRBD1
v_call: TRBV28
cdr3_nt: TGTGCCAGCACTCGACAGGGGGGCACAGATACGCAGTATTTT
cdr3_aa: CASTRQGGTDTQYF

j_call: TRBJ1-4
clone_size: -
d_call: -
v_call: TRBV10-3
cdr3_nt: TGTGCCGCCGGCGGGCCCACTAATGAAAAACTGTTTTTT
cdr3_aa: CAAGGPTNEKLFF

j_call: TRBJ2-3
clone_size: -
d_call: TRBD2
v_call: TRBV11-2
cdr3_nt: TGTGCCAGCAGCTTACTAGCTAGCGGGAGTACAGATACGCAGTATTTT
cdr3_aa: CASSLLASGSTDTQYF

j_call: TRBJ1-5
clone_size: -
d_call: TRBD1
v_call: TRBV2
cdr3_nt: TGTGCCAGCAGGACAGGGGTCTCCAATCAGCCCCAGCATTTT
cdr3_aa: CASRTGVSNQPQHF

j_call: TRBJ2-7
clone_size: -
d_call: -
v_call: TRBV28
cdr3_nt: TGTGCCAGCGGAAACAGGAACGAGCAGTACTTC
cdr3_aa: CASGNRNEQYF

j_call: TRBJ2-7
clone_size: once
d_call: TRBD1
v_call: TRBV30
cdr3_nt: TGTGCCTGGGACAGGGGGCGAACGGGTTTCTACGAGCAGTACTTC
cdr3_aa: CAWDRGRTGFYEQYF

j_call: TRBJ2-1
clone_size: -
d_call: -
v_call: TRBV6-5
cdr3_nt: TGTGCATCATGTATGGGGACAATTGAGCCCAATGAGCAGTTCTTC
cdr3_aa: CASCMGTIEPNEQFF

j_call: TRBJ2-2
clone_size: -
d_call: TRBD1
v_call: TRBV19
cdr3_nt: TGTGCCAGTAGGAGGGACAGGGTTACCGGGGAGCTGTTTTTT
cdr3_aa: CASRRDRVTGELFF

j_call: TRBJ1-4
clone_size: -
d_call: TRBD1
v_call: TRBV7-2
cdr3_nt: TGTGCCAGCAGCTCTGGACAGGGAGGACCTAATGAAAAACTGTTTTTT
cdr3_aa: CASSSGQGGPNEKLFF

j_call: TRBJ2-7
clone_size: -
d_call: TRBD1
v_call: TRBV19
cdr3_nt: TGTGCCAGTAGTATAGGGCAGGGGGCCTACGAGCAGTACTTC
cdr3_aa: CASSIGQGAYEQYF

j_call: TRBJ2-7
clone_size: -
d_call: TRBD1
v_call: TRBV6-1
cdr3_nt: TGTGCCAGCCGTGAGGGACAGTATTTCTACGAGCAGTACTTC
cdr3_aa: CASREGQYFYEQYF

j_call: TRBJ1-2
clone_size: -
d_call: TRBD1
v_call: TRBV19
cdr3_nt: TGTGCCAGTAGTGTATTACAGGGGGCGCGTACCTACTATGGCTACACCTTC
cdr3_aa: CASSVLQGARTYYGYTF

j_call: TRBJ2-3
clone_size: -
d_call: TRBD2
v_call: TRBV30
cdr3_nt: TGTGCCTGGAGGGCTCGCGATAGCGGGAGGACAGATACGCAGTATTTT
cdr3_aa: CAWRARDSGRTDTQYF

j_call: TRBJ2-7
clone_size: few
d_call: -
v_call: TRBV6-1
cdr3_nt: TGTGCCAGCAGGGCTCCTTTGTACGAGCAGTACTTC
cdr3_aa: CASRAPLYEQYF

j_call: TRBJ2-1
clone_size: -
d_call: TRBD2
v_call: TRBV5-6
cdr3_nt: TGTGCCAGCAGCCTATGGACTAGCTTGAGCTCCTACAATGAGCAGTTCTTC
cdr3_aa: CASSLWTSLSSYNEQFF

j_call: TRBJ2-7
clone_size: once
d_call: -
v_call: TRBV20-1
cdr3_nt: TGCAGTGCCCCTCGGGGTTACGAGCAGTACTTC
cdr3_aa: CSAPRGYEQYF

j_call: TRBJ2-1
clone_size: -
d_call: -
v_call: TRBV6-5
cdr3_nt: TGTGCCAGCAGTTACTCTCAGGCCAGCTCCTACAATGAGCAGTTCTTC
cdr3_aa: CASSYSQASSYNEQFF

j_call: TRBJ1-4
clone_size: -
d_call: -
v_call: TRBV5-1
cdr3_nt: TGCGCCAGCAGCTTGATGGTGGGGCTGAGTGAAAAACTGTTTTTT
cdr3_aa: CASSLMVGLSEKLFF

j_call: TRBJ2-1
clone_size: -
d_call: -
v_call: TRBV5-6
cdr3_nt: TGTGCCAGCAGCTTTAGTAAGGAGCAGTTCTTC
cdr3_aa: CASSFSKEQFF

j_call: TRBJ2-1
clone_size: -
d_call: -
v_call: TRBV5-1
cdr3_nt: TGCGCCAGCAGCTTCCAAGCGCCGAGCTCCTACAATGAGCAGTTCTTC
cdr3_aa: CASSFQAPSSYNEQFF

j_call: TRBJ2-2
clone_size: -
d_call: -
v_call: TRBV4-1
cdr3_nt: TGCGCCAGCAGTCCGATAGCCGTCGCGGGGTCCGGGGAGCTGTTTTTT
cdr3_aa: CASSPIAVAGSGELFF

j_call: TRBJ2-7
clone_size: -
d_call: TRBD2
v_call: TRBV29-1
cdr3_nt: TGCAGCGTTAAGACGGGCTCTCCGGGACTAGACTCCTACGAGCAGTACTTC
cdr3_aa: CSVKTGSPGLDSYEQYF

j_call: TRBJ2-1
clone_size: -
d_call: -
v_call: TRBV6-4
cdr3_nt: TGTGCCAGCAGTGACCGAGCGGAGGATGAGCAGTTCTTC
cdr3_aa: CASSDRAEDEQFF

j_call: TRBJ2-7
clone_size: -
d_call: -
v_call: TRBV5-4
cdr3_nt: TGTGCCAGCAGCCCTAGGGGGGGGACAGGACCATCCTACGAGCAGTACTTC
cdr3_aa: CASSPRGGTGPSYEQYF

j_call: TRBJ2-1
clone_size: -
d_call: -
v_call: TRBV19
cdr3_nt: TGTGCCAGTAGTATTGGGCGCTACTCCGGGAGCAATGAGCAGTTCTTC
cdr3_aa: CASSIGRYSGSNEQFF

j_call: TRBJ2-5
clone_size: -
d_call: -
v_call: TRBV29-1
cdr3_nt: TGCAGCGTTGTACACCAGGGAGAGACCCAGTACTTC
cdr3_aa: CSVVHQGETQYF

j_call: TRBJ2-3
clone_size: -
d_call: -
v_call: TRBV5-1
cdr3_nt: TGCGCCAGCAGCTTGGTCCAGGGCACAGATACGCAGTATTTT
cdr3_aa: CASSLVQGTDTQYF

j_call: TRBJ2-2
clone_size: once
d_call: -
v_call: TRBV19
cdr3_nt: TGTGCCAGTAGTATAGGGCCGAAAAACACCGGGGAGCTGTTTTTT
cdr3_aa: CASSIGPKNTGELFF

j_call: TRBJ2-2
clone_size: -
d_call: -
v_call: TRBV28
cdr3_nt: TGTGCCAGCAGTTTAATGAGGTTAAACGTGGGGGAGCTGTTTTTT
cdr3_aa: CASSLMRLNVGELFF

j_call: TRBJ1-1
clone_size: -
d_call: -
v_call: TRBV27
cdr3_nt: TGTGCCAGCAGTTTACTGGGGGCGACACGGGAAGCTTTCTTT
cdr3_aa: CASSLLGATREAFF

j_call: TRBJ2-1
clone_size: -
d_call: TRBD2
v_call: TRBV10-3
cdr3_nt: TGTGCCATCAGTGGACTAGCGGGAGGACGAAGCTCCTACAATGAGCAGTTCTTC
cdr3_aa: CAISGLAGGRSSYNEQFF

j_call: TRBJ2-3
clone_size: once
d_call: -
v_call: TRBV5-6
cdr3_nt: TGTGCCAGCAGCTTAGGAAGCGGTAGCACAGATACGCAGTATTTT
cdr3_aa: CASSLGSGSTDTQYF

j_call: TRBJ1-5
clone_size: -
d_call: -
v_call: TRBV6-5
cdr3_nt: TGTGCCAGCAGTCGCAGACAGATTAGCAATCAGCCCCAGCATTTT
cdr3_aa: CASSRRQISNQPQHF

j_call: TRBJ1-1
clone_size: few
d_call: -
v_call: TRBV28
cdr3_nt: TGTGCCAGCATCCTCAGAGGGGGCACTGAAGCTTTCTTT
cdr3_aa: CASILRGGTEAFF

j_call: TRBJ2-1
clone_size: -
d_call: TRBD2
v_call: TRBV19
cdr3_nt: TGTGCCAGTACCCGGACTAGCGGGAGCTCCTACAATGAGCAGTTCTTC
cdr3_aa: CASTRTSGSSYNEQFF

j_call: TRBJ2-1
clone_size: -
d_call: -
v_call: TRBV18
cdr3_nt: TGTGCCAGCTCACGAGAAACCGGTGAGCAGTTCTTC
cdr3_aa: CASSRETGEQFF